The rows below give T cell receptor beta chains drawn from one sample of a study of T-cell memory formation after mild COVID-19. One entry per CDR3 protein, called by TCRdb with MiXCR from the 5' RACE reads. The profile shows roughly 170,000 distinct CDR3 sequences, 20% to 25% of them singletons. The source material was PBMCs or a T cell subset sorted from them (not recorded which). These receptors all come from an adult woman who had mild COVID-19 (a few samples of this study predate the infection). Cell type and time point are not known. Both conserved end residues are part of each CDR3. Each record gives: V gene, D gene, J gene, clone size, CDR3 length, CDR3 protein, CDR3 DNA. The D gene is left open where the match is weak. The size field is filled for only some rows; it gives once, few, many or a size class.

>TRBV19|.|TRBJ2-7|few|14
CASSTVDRRYEQYF
TGTGCCAGTAGTACAGTAGACAGGCGCTACGAGCAGTACTTC
>TRBV7-9|TRBD1|TRBJ2-7|.|13
CASSQGTGDEQYF
TGTGCCAGCAGCCAGGGGACAGGGGACGAGCAGTACTTC
>TRBV5-1|.|TRBJ1-1|.|17
CASSLGDFGAMNTEAFF
TGCGCCAGCAGCTTGGGGGACTTCGGCGCCATGAACACTGAAGCTTTCTTT
>TRBV7-6|.|TRBJ2-7|few|15
CASSLKAGIWVEQYF
TGTGCCAGCAGCTTAAAGGCAGGGATTTGGGTCGAGCAGTACTTC
>TRBV29-1|.|TRBJ1-2|.|13
CSVLGADNYGYTF
TGCAGCGTTTTAGGTGCGGATAACTATGGCTACACCTTC
>TRBV5-1|TRBD2|TRBJ2-5|few|19
CASSLVLLAGARYQETQYF
TGCGCCAGCAGCTTGGTGTTACTAGCGGGGGCCAGGTACCAAGAGACCCAGTACTTC
>TRBV19|.|TRBJ2-1|few|15
CASSMDSSTYNEQFF
TGTGCCAGTAGTATGGACAGCTCGACCTACAATGAGCAGTTCTTC
>TRBV28|.|TRBJ2-7|many|9
CATMSEQYF
TGTGCCACTATGAGCGAGCAGTACTTC
>TRBV24-1|.|TRBJ2-3|few|12
CATSRYTDTQYF
TGTGCCACCAGCAGGTACACAGATACGCAGTATTTT
>TRBV11-2|.|TRBJ1-4|few|16
CASSPDAWGADEKLFF
TGTGCCAGCAGCCCCGATGCGTGGGGGGCGGATGAAAAACTGTTTTTT
>TRBV29-1|.|TRBJ2-5|.|12
CSVEVGDMTQYF
TGCAGCGTTGAAGTTGGGGACATGACCCAGTACTTC
>TRBV5-1|.|TRBJ1-5|many|13
CASSSVPGQPQHF
TGCGCCAGCAGCTCGGTTCCAGGGCAGCCCCAGCATTTT
>TRBV7-9|.|TRBJ2-7|few|14
CASSLQLATYEQYF
TGTGCCAGCAGCTTGCAACTAGCTACCTACGAGCAGTACTTC
>TRBV7-8|.|TRBJ2-4|.|11
CASSLSNIQYF
TGTGCCAGCAGCTTATCAAACATTCAGTACTTC
>TRBV2|.|TRBJ1-6|.|14
CASSEFPDNSPLHF
TGTGCCAGCAGTGAATTCCCGGATAATTCACCCCTCCACTTT
>TRBV4-2|TRBD1|TRBJ2-7|.|15
CASSQGRDRVNEQYF
TGTGCCAGCAGCCAGGGCCGGGACAGGGTGAACGAGCAGTACTTC
>TRBV10-2|TRBD2|TRBJ2-1|few|16
CASSGLAGGPQNEQFF
TGCGCCAGCAGTGGATTAGCGGGAGGGCCGCAGAATGAGCAGTTCTTC
>TRBV6-2/TRBV6-3|.|TRBJ2-7|.|16
CASSYPHWGLDHEQYF
TGTGCCAGCAGTTACCCGCATTGGGGCCTCGACCACGAGCAGTACTTC
>TRBV20-1|TRBD2|TRBJ2-3|.|16
CSARDPTSGSADTQYF
TGCAGTGCTAGAGACCCGACTAGCGGGAGTGCAGATACGCAGTATTTT
>TRBV12-5|.|TRBJ2-7|.|12
CASGLGVYEQYF
TGTGCTAGTGGTTTGGGGGTATACGAGCAGTACTTC
>TRBV25-1|.|TRBJ2-1|.|12
CASRLAGNEQFF
TGTGCCAGCCGGTTAGCAGGGAATGAGCAGTTCTTC
>TRBV5-1|TRBD1|TRBJ2-5|.|15
CASSLRTGELETQYF
TGCGCCAGCAGCTTGCGGACAGGGGAGCTAGAGACCCAGTACTTC
>TRBV24-1|TRBD2|TRBJ2-7|few|13
CATSSGSGYEQYF
TGTGCCACCAGCAGCGGGAGTGGGTACGAGCAGTACTTC
>TRBV7-9|.|TRBJ1-1|few|14
CASSLVDFNTEAFF
TGTGCCAGCAGCCTCGTCGACTTCAACACTGAAGCTTTCTTT
>TRBV9|.|TRBJ2-1|.|16
CASSVDRGGSYNEQFF
TGTGCCAGCAGCGTAGACAGGGGAGGCTCCTACAATGAGCAGTTCTTC
>TRBV9|TRBD2|TRBJ2-3|.|15
CASSVVAGFTDTQYF
TGTGCCAGCAGCGTAGTAGCGGGCTTCACAGATACGCAGTATTTT
>TRBV20-1|.|TRBJ2-2|few|17
CSARDLSTGTNTGELFF
TGCAGTGCTAGAGATCTATCTACGGGGACGAACACCGGGGAGCTGTTTTTT
>TRBV27|TRBD2|TRBJ2-3|few|16
CASSLSVGGGTDTQYF
TGTGCCAGCAGTTTATCGGTGGGGGGGGGCACAGATACGCAGTATTTT
>TRBV19|.|TRBJ1-1|.|12
CASRGGPFGMFF
TGTGCCAGTAGAGGGGGGCCTTTTGGTATGTTCTTT
>TRBV7-2|TRBD2|TRBJ2-1|few|15
CASSLPGTSGNEQFF
TGTGCCAGCAGCTTACCCGGGACTAGCGGAAATGAGCAGTTCTTC
>TRBV12-3/TRBV12-4|TRBD1|TRBJ2-4|.|16
CASSKGTDLAKNIQYF
TGTGCCAGCAGTAAAGGGACAGACCTAGCCAAAAACATTCAGTACTTC
>TRBV27|.|TRBJ2-7|few|14
CASSLSGSPYEQYF
TGTGCCAGCAGTTTATCGGGGAGTCCCTACGAGCAGTACTTC
>TRBV20-1|.|TRBJ2-4|.|21
CSASSIVSGREDGATAGIQYF
TGCAGTGCTAGCTCCATAGTTTCGGGCAGGGAAGATGGGGCCACCGCGGGTATTCAGTACTTC
>TRBV7-9|TRBD1|TRBJ1-1|.|14
CASSLAGGNTEAFF
TGTGCCAGCAGCTTGGCAGGGGGGAACACTGAAGCTTTCTTT
>TRBV29-1|.|TRBJ2-2|.|12
CSVQRDTGELFF
TGCAGCGTACAGCGGGACACCGGGGAGCTGTTTTTT
>TRBV9|TRBD1|TRBJ1-2|few|15
CASSSTPGQGYGYTF
TGTGCCAGCAGTTCGACTCCGGGACAGGGGTATGGCTACACCTTC
>TRBV24-1|.|TRBJ2-1|.|12
CATSDSHSEQFF
TGTGCCACCAGTGATAGCCACAGTGAGCAGTTCTTC
>TRBV15|.|TRBJ2-6|.|18
CATSSGRWGVSGANVLTF
TGTGCCACCAGCAGCGGGAGATGGGGAGTCTCTGGGGCCAACGTCCTGACTTTC
>TRBV20-1|.|TRBJ1-2|.|14
CSARTRTDNYGYTF
TGCAGTGCTAGGACCCGGACAGATAACTATGGCTACACCTTC
>TRBV5-4|.|TRBJ2-7|.|11
CASSLGTDLYF
TGTGCCAGCAGCTTGGGGACCGATCTGTACTTC